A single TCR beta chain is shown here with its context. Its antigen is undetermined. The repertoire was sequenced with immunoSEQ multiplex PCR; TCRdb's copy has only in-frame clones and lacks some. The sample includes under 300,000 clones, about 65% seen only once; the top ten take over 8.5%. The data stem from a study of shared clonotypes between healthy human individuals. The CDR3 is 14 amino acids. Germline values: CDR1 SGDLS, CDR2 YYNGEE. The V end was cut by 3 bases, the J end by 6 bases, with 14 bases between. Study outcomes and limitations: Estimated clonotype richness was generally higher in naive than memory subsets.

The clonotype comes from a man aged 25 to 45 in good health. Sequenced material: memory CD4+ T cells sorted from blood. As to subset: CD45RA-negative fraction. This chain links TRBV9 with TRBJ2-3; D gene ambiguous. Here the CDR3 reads CASSASTSLDTQYF. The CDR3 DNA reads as TGTGCCAGCAGCGCCTCCACCTCTTTGGATACGCAGTATTTT.